The T cell receptor beta chain described here comes from a study of blood T cells in healthy people across ages. PCR was performed a second time for roughly 7 to 12 cycles using a sample-barcoded 5' primer and a J-beta primer mix. TCRdb re-analysed the 5' RACE reads in MiXCR, keeping a single row per CDR3 protein. This table has roughly 730,000 distinct CDR3 sequences, roughly three fifths appearing once. From germline, CDR1 is MNHEY and CDR2 SMNVEV (reference sequence). Trimming removed 4 bases at V and 0 bases at J, with 6 bases between. The CDR3 loop spans 14 amino acids. The sequence derives from a middle-aged man in good health. The chain combines TRBV27 with TRBJ1-4; D is uncertain. The sample was blood. CDR3 in amino acids: CASSSRTTNEKLFF. DNA of the CDR3: TGTGCCAGCAGTTCACGCACAACTAATGAAAAACTGTTTTTT.